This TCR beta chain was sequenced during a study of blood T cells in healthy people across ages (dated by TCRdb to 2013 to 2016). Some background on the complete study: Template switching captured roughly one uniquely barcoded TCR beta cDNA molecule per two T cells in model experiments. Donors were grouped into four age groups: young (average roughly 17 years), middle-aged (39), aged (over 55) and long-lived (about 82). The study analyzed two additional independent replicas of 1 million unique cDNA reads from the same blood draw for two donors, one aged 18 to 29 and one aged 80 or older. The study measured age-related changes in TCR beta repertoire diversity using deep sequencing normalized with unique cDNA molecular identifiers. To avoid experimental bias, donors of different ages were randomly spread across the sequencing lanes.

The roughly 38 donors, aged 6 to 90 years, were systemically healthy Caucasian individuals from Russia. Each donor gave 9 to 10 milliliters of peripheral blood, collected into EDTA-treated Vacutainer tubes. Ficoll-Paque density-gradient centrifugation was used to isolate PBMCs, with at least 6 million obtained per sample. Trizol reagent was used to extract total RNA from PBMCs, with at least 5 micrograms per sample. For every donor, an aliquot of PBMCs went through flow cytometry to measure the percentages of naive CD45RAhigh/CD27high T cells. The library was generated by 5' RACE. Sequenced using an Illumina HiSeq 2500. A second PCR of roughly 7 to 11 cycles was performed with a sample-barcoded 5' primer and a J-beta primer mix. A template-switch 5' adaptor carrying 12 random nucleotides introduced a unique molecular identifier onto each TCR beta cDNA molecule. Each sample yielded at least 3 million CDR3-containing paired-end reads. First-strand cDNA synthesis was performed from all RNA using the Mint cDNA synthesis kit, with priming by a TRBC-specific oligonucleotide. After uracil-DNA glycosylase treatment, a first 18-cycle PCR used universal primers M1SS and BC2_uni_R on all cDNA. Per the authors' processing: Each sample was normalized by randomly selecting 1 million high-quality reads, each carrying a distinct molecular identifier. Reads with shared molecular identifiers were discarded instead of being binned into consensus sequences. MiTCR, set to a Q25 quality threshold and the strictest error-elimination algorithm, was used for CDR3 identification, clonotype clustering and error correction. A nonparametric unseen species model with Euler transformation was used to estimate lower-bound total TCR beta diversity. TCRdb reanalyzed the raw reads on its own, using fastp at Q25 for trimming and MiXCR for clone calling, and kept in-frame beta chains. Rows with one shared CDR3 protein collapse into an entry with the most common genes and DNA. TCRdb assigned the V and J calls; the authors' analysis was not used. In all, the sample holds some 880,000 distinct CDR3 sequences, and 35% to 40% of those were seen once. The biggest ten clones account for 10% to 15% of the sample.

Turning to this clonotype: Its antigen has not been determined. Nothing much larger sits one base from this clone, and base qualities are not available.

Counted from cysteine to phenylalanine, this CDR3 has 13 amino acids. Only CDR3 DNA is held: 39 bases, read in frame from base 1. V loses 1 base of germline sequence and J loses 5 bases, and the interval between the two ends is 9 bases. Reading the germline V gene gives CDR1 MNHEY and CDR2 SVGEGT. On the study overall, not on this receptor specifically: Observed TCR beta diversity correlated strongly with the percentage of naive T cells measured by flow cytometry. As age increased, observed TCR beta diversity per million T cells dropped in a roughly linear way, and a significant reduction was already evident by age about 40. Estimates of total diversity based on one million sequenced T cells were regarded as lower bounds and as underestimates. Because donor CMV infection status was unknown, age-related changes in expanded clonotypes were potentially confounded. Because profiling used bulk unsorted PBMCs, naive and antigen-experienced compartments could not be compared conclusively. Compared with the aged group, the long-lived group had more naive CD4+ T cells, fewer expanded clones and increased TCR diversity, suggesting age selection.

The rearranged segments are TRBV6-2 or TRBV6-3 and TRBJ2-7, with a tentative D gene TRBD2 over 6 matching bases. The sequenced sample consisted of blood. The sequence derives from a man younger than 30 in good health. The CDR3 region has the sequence CASSYFSGDEQYF. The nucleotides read TGTGCCAGCAGTTACTTTTCGGGGGACGAGCAGTACTTC.